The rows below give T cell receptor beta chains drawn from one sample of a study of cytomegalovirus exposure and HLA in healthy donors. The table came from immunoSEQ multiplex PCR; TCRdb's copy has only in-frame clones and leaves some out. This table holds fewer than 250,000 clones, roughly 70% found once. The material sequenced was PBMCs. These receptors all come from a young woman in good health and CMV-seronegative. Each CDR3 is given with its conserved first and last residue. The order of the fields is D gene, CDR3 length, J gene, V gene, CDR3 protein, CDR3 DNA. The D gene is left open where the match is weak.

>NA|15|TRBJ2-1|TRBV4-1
CASSSAGSTYNEQFF
TGCGCCAGCAGTTCTGCGGGGTCGACCTACAATGAGCAGTTCTTC
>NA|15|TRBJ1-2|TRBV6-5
CASSYSVPGKYGYTF
TGTGCCAGCAGTTACTCTGTCCCGGGGAAGTATGGCTACACCTTC
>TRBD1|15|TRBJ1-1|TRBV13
CASSLSRQGNTEAFF
TGTGCCAGCAGCTTAAGCAGACAGGGGAACACTGAAGCTTTCTTT
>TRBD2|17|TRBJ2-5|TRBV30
CASLSPTAGSSIETQYF
TGTGCCTCCCTATCACCGACAGCGGGAAGTTCGATAGAGACCCAGTACTTC
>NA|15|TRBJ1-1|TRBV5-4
CASSTIRRGVPEAFF
TGTGCCAGCAGCACCATACGGCGGGGTGTCCCTGAAGCTTTCTTT
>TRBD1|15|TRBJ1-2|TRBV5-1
CASRGQGAENYGYTF
TGCGCCAGCAGGGGGCAGGGGGCAGAGAACTATGGCTACACCTTC
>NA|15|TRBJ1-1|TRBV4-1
CASSRSTLRVTEAFF
TGCGCCAGCAGCCGGAGCACTCTGAGAGTGACTGAAGCTTTCTTT
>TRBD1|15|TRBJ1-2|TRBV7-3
CASSPSPGQGYGYTF
TGTGCCAGCAGCCCCTCTCCGGGACAGGGGTATGGCTACACCTTC
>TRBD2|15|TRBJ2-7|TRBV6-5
CASSYPTSGTGEQYF
TGTGCCAGCAGTTACCCGACTAGCGGGACGGGCGAGCAGTACTTC
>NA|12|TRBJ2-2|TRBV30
CAWNPVTGELFF
TGTGCCTGGAATCCGGTCACCGGGGAGCTGTTTTTT
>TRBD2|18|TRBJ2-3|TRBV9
CASSPTGAGDSSTDTQYF
TGTGCCAGCAGCCCTACCGGAGCGGGGGATTCTAGCACAGATACGCAGTATTTT
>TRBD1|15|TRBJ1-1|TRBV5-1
CASSLIDRDLPEAFF
TGCGCCAGCAGCTTGATTGACAGGGATCTCCCTGAAGCTTTCTTT